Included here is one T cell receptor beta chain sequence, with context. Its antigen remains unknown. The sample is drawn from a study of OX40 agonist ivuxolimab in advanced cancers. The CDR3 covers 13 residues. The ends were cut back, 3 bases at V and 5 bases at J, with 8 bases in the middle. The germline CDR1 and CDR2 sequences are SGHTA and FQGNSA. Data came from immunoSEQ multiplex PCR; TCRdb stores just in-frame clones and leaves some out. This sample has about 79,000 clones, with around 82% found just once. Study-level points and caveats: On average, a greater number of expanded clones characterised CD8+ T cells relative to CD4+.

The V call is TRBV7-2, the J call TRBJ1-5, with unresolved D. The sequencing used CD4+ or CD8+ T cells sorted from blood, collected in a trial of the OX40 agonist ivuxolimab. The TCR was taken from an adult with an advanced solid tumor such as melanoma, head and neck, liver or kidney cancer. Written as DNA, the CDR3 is TGTGCCAGCAGCTTTCAGGCCCATCAGCCCCAGCATTTT. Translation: CASSFQAHQPQHF.